This TCR beta chain is drawn from a study of T cells after yellow fever vaccination. As for the study in general: Fractions of limited cellularity were prepared by means of SMART-Seq v4 Ultra Low Input. Study observations and caveats: Abundant bulk-population clonotypes could contaminate the FACS-sorted repertoires. By day 5 rather than day 15, the secondary response had peaked, though it was weaker.

The CDR3 consists of 15 residues. The V end lost 7 bases, the J end lost 5 bases, and 20 bases lay between the germline ends. The germline V gene has CDR1 MNHEY and CDR2 SVGEGT. The study made its TCR cDNA through 5'RACE template switching. That step introduced a universal primer site along with UMIs. TCRdb processed the 5' RACE reads anew with MiXCR; each CDR3 protein has one entry. The sample yields about 85,000 distinct CDR3 sequences, about an eighth seen once. This clonotype was seen more than once but under ten times. The clonotype was recovered from a man aged 18 to 30 who received the YFV17D yellow fever vaccine. V is TRBV6-2 or TRBV6-3 and J is TRBJ2-5; D gene ambiguous. The specimen comprised CD8+ T cells not binding an NS4B(214-222) dextramer, sorted from PBMCs, sampled roughly 20 days after the first yellow fever vaccination. CDR3 in amino acids: CASTLYGGFEETQYF. In DNA form, the CDR3 reads TGTGCCAGCACCCTCTACGGTGGGTTCGAGGAGACCCAGTACTTC.